Listed below are T cell receptor beta chains from one sample, sequenced in a study of blood T cell repertoires in COVID-19. Assay used: immunoSEQ multiplex PCR; TCRdb lists only in-frame clones, some missing. Among under 150,000 clones listed, around 85% were seen once. Specimen: peripheral blood. All receptors derive from a human donor in a cohort sampled during active COVID-19. CDR3s include the opening cysteine and the closing phenylalanine or tryptophan. The order of the fields is CDR3 length, D gene, J gene, V gene, clone size, CDR3 DNA, CDR3 protein. A D gene is named only where the DNA matches it firmly. Some rows have no size entry. The others give once, few or many, or a class for an expanded clone.

len: 13; d_gene: NA; j_gene: TRBJ1-1; v_gene: TRBV7-8; abundance: once; CDR3nt: TGTGCCAGCAGCTTAGCGGAGGGTACTGAAGCTTTCTTT; CDR3aa: CASSLAEGTEAFF
len: 13; d_gene: NA; j_gene: TRBJ2-7; v_gene: TRBV15; abundance: NA; CDR3nt: TGTGCCACCAGCAGAGATGGGGGGTACGAGCAGTACTTC; CDR3aa: CATSRDGGYEQYF
len: 15; d_gene: TRBD2; j_gene: TRBJ2-7; v_gene: TRBV7-9; abundance: once; CDR3nt: TGTGCCAGCAGTGATTCCAGGCGTTTCGGGGGGGAGCAGTACTTC; CDR3aa: CASSDSRRFGGEQYF
len: 13; d_gene: TRBD1; j_gene: TRBJ1-1; v_gene: TRBV2; abundance: NA; CDR3nt: TGTGCCACCCCGGGACAGGGGAACACTGAAGCTTTCTTT; CDR3aa: CATPGQGNTEAFF
len: 14; d_gene: NA; j_gene: TRBJ1-5; v_gene: TRBV27; abundance: NA; CDR3nt: TGTGCCAGCAGGCTACAGGGTAGCAATCAGCCCCAGCATTTT; CDR3aa: CASRLQGSNQPQHF
len: 16; d_gene: TRBD1; j_gene: TRBJ1-6; v_gene: TRBV15; abundance: once; CDR3nt: TGTGCCACCAGCAGGACGATTACAGGGGTTAATTCACCCCTCCACTTT; CDR3aa: CATSRTITGVNSPLHF
len: 17; d_gene: TRBD2; j_gene: TRBJ2-1; v_gene: TRBV7-6; abundance: NA; CDR3nt: TGTGCCAGCAGCTTAGGTTTACGGGGAGGGCTGTACAATGAGCAGTTCTTC; CDR3aa: CASSLGLRGGLYNEQFF
len: 17; d_gene: NA; j_gene: TRBJ2-6; v_gene: TRBV27; abundance: few; CDR3nt: TGTGCCAGCAGTAAAAGTTACAGGAGCTCTGGGGCCAACGTCCTGACTTTC; CDR3aa: CASSKSYRSSGANVLTF
len: 15; d_gene: NA; j_gene: TRBJ1-2; v_gene: TRBV7-9; abundance: NA; CDR3nt: TGTGCCAGCAGCTTCCCGGGACACGGGATCTATGGCTACACCTTC; CDR3aa: CASSFPGHGIYGYTF
len: 16; d_gene: NA; j_gene: TRBJ1-1; v_gene: TRBV19; abundance: NA; CDR3nt: TGTGCCAGTAGTATAGGACCTCCAAGAGGGGGCACTGAAGCTTTCTTT; CDR3aa: CASSIGPPRGGTEAFF
len: 15; d_gene: TRBD1; j_gene: TRBJ1-5; v_gene: TRBV20-1; abundance: NA; CDR3nt: TGCAGTGCTAGTTTGGGGACAGCCAACAATCAGCCCCAGCATTTT; CDR3aa: CSASLGTANNQPQHF
len: 15; d_gene: NA; j_gene: TRBJ1-6; v_gene: TRBV19; abundance: few; CDR3nt: TGTGCCAGTAGTGTGCAGGGAATCGATAATTCACCCCTCCACTTT; CDR3aa: CASSVQGIDNSPLHF
len: 14; d_gene: NA; j_gene: TRBJ1-5; v_gene: TRBV23-1; abundance: NA; CDR3nt: TGCGCCAGCTTTCGGGACTGGCGCAATCAGCCCCAGCATTTT; CDR3aa: CASFRDWRNQPQHF
len: 15; d_gene: NA; j_gene: TRBJ2-3; v_gene: TRBV6-6; abundance: NA; CDR3nt: TGTGCCAGCGGGCAGGACTGGGGTTTCACAGATACGCAGTATTTT; CDR3aa: CASGQDWGFTDTQYF
len: 17; d_gene: NA; j_gene: TRBJ2-7; v_gene: TRBV11-2; abundance: NA; CDR3nt: TGTGCCAGCAGCCAAAGTAGGGGGGGCCTTTTGAAGGGCGAGCAGTACTTC; CDR3aa: CASSQSRGGLLKGEQYF
len: 13; d_gene: NA; j_gene: TRBJ1-5; v_gene: TRBV27; abundance: NA; CDR3nt: TGTGCCAGCTCCAACAGCCGCAATCAGCCCCAGCATTTT; CDR3aa: CASSNSRNQPQHF
len: 13; d_gene: TRBD1; j_gene: TRBJ1-5; v_gene: TRBV7-2; abundance: NA; CDR3nt: TGTGCCAGCAGCCCAGGGGGCGGTCAGCCCCAGCATTTT; CDR3aa: CASSPGGGQPQHF
len: 17; d_gene: TRBD1; j_gene: TRBJ1-5; v_gene: TRBV6-1; abundance: NA; CDR3nt: TGTGCCAGCAGTGAGACAGGGGATATTTATAGCAATCAGCCCCAGCATTTT; CDR3aa: CASSETGDIYSNQPQHF
len: 12; d_gene: NA; j_gene: TRBJ1-5; v_gene: TRBV29-1; abundance: NA; CDR3nt: TGCAGCGCTGGAGGGTTCGGACAGCCCCAGCATTTT; CDR3aa: CSAGGFGQPQHF
len: 14; d_gene: TRBD1; j_gene: TRBJ2-7; v_gene: TRBV19; abundance: NA; CDR3nt: TGTGCCAGTAGTGGGACAGGGGGCCCCTACGAGCAGTACTTC; CDR3aa: CASSGTGGPYEQYF
len: 14; d_gene: TRBD1; j_gene: TRBJ2-5; v_gene: TRBV5-1; abundance: NA; CDR3nt: TGCGCCAGCAGCACACGACAGGGGGCAGAGACCCAGTACTTC; CDR3aa: CASSTRQGAETQYF
len: 13; d_gene: NA; j_gene: TRBJ2-7; v_gene: TRBV7-2; abundance: NA; CDR3nt: TGTGCCAGCAGCCAGGGTCTTGCCTACGAGCAGTACTTC; CDR3aa: CASSQGLAYEQYF
len: 11; d_gene: NA; j_gene: TRBJ1-2; v_gene: TRBV29-1; abundance: NA; CDR3nt: TGCAGCGTTTCCTGGGGGCCCGGCTACACCTTC; CDR3aa: CSVSWGPGYTF
len: 15; d_gene: TRBD1; j_gene: TRBJ2-7; v_gene: TRBV6-2/TRBV6-3; abundance: NA; CDR3nt: TGTGCCAGCAGTCCCGGCACAGGGGGCGGCTACGAGCAGTACTTC; CDR3aa: CASSPGTGGGYEQYF
len: 13; d_gene: NA; j_gene: TRBJ1-2; v_gene: TRBV3-1/TRBV3-2; abundance: NA; CDR3nt: TGTGCCAGCAGCCCACGAGGGCTGGATGGCTACACCTTC; CDR3aa: CASSPRGLDGYTF
len: 16; d_gene: TRBD1; j_gene: TRBJ1-1; v_gene: TRBV7-2; abundance: NA; CDR3nt: TGTGCCAGCAGCTTAGGGGGGCAGGGGGCTGGCACTGAAGCTTTCTTT; CDR3aa: CASSLGGQGAGTEAFF
len: 15; d_gene: NA; j_gene: TRBJ1-2; v_gene: TRBV3-1/TRBV3-2; abundance: NA; CDR3nt: TGTGCCAGCAGCCTAGAGACCGGGGGTGGCTATGGCTACACCTTC; CDR3aa: CASSLETGGGYGYTF
len: 13; d_gene: NA; j_gene: TRBJ2-3; v_gene: TRBV7-3; abundance: NA; CDR3nt: TGTGCCAGCAGCCCCGAGAACACAGATACGCAGTATTTT; CDR3aa: CASSPENTDTQYF
len: 14; d_gene: NA; j_gene: TRBJ1-1; v_gene: TRBV2; abundance: few; CDR3nt: TGTGCCACCACCGTGTGGGAGGGGGGCACTGAAGCTTTCTTT; CDR3aa: CATTVWEGGTEAFF
len: 13; d_gene: NA; j_gene: TRBJ1-2; v_gene: TRBV24-1; abundance: NA; CDR3nt: TGTGCCACCAGTGAGGATGACAGATATGGCTACACCTTC; CDR3aa: CATSEDDRYGYTF
len: 14; d_gene: NA; j_gene: TRBJ2-7; v_gene: TRBV7-3; abundance: once; CDR3nt: TGTGCCAGCAGCTTAACGGCAGGCTCCTACGAGCAGTACTTC; CDR3aa: CASSLTAGSYEQYF
len: 15; d_gene: NA; j_gene: TRBJ1-2; v_gene: TRBV11-2; abundance: NA; CDR3nt: TGTGCCAGCAGCTTATCCAGGCTTCCCAACTATGGCTACACCTTC; CDR3aa: CASSLSRLPNYGYTF
len: 15; d_gene: NA; j_gene: TRBJ2-2; v_gene: TRBV9; abundance: NA; CDR3nt: TGTGCCAGCACCCGGACAATCGCGAACACCGGGGAGCTGTTTTTT; CDR3aa: CASTRTIANTGELFF
len: 18; d_gene: TRBD2; j_gene: TRBJ2-1; v_gene: TRBV18; abundance: NA; CDR3nt: TGTGCCAGCTCACCACCGGTGGGCGGGGGACTCTCCTACAATGAGCAGTTCTTC; CDR3aa: CASSPPVGGGLSYNEQFF
len: 16; d_gene: NA; j_gene: TRBJ1-3; v_gene: TRBV28; abundance: NA; CDR3nt: TGTGCCAGCAGTTTAGGGCAGCTCCTCTCTGGAAACACCATATATTTT; CDR3aa: CASSLGQLLSGNTIYF
len: 16; d_gene: TRBD1; j_gene: TRBJ2-7; v_gene: TRBV4-1; abundance: NA; CDR3nt: TGCGCCAGCAGCCAAGTAGAGACAGGGGGCCCCTACGAGCAGTACTTC; CDR3aa: CASSQVETGGPYEQYF
len: 13; d_gene: NA; j_gene: TRBJ2-5; v_gene: TRBV14; abundance: NA; CDR3nt: TGTGCCAGCGGGCCCCGATTGCAAGAGACCCAGTACTTC; CDR3aa: CASGPRLQETQYF
len: 16; d_gene: TRBD1; j_gene: TRBJ1-4; v_gene: TRBV18; abundance: NA; CDR3nt: TGTGCCAGCTCGCGAACAGGGGGCCTAACTAATGAAAAACTGTTTTTT; CDR3aa: CASSRTGGLTNEKLFF
len: 16; d_gene: TRBD1; j_gene: TRBJ2-2; v_gene: TRBV19; abundance: few; CDR3nt: TGTGCCAGTACCCCGGGACAGGGATTGTGGACCGGGGAGCTGTTTTTT; CDR3aa: CASTPGQGLWTGELFF
len: 15; d_gene: TRBD1; j_gene: TRBJ2-1; v_gene: TRBV11-1; abundance: NA; CDR3nt: TGTGCCAGCAGCCCTCGACAGGGCCCCTACAATGAGCAGTTCTTC; CDR3aa: CASSPRQGPYNEQFF
len: 15; d_gene: NA; j_gene: TRBJ1-5; v_gene: TRBV5-8; abundance: NA; CDR3nt: TGTGCCAGCAGTTGGGGGCACCATAGCAATCAGCCCCAGCATTTT; CDR3aa: CASSWGHHSNQPQHF